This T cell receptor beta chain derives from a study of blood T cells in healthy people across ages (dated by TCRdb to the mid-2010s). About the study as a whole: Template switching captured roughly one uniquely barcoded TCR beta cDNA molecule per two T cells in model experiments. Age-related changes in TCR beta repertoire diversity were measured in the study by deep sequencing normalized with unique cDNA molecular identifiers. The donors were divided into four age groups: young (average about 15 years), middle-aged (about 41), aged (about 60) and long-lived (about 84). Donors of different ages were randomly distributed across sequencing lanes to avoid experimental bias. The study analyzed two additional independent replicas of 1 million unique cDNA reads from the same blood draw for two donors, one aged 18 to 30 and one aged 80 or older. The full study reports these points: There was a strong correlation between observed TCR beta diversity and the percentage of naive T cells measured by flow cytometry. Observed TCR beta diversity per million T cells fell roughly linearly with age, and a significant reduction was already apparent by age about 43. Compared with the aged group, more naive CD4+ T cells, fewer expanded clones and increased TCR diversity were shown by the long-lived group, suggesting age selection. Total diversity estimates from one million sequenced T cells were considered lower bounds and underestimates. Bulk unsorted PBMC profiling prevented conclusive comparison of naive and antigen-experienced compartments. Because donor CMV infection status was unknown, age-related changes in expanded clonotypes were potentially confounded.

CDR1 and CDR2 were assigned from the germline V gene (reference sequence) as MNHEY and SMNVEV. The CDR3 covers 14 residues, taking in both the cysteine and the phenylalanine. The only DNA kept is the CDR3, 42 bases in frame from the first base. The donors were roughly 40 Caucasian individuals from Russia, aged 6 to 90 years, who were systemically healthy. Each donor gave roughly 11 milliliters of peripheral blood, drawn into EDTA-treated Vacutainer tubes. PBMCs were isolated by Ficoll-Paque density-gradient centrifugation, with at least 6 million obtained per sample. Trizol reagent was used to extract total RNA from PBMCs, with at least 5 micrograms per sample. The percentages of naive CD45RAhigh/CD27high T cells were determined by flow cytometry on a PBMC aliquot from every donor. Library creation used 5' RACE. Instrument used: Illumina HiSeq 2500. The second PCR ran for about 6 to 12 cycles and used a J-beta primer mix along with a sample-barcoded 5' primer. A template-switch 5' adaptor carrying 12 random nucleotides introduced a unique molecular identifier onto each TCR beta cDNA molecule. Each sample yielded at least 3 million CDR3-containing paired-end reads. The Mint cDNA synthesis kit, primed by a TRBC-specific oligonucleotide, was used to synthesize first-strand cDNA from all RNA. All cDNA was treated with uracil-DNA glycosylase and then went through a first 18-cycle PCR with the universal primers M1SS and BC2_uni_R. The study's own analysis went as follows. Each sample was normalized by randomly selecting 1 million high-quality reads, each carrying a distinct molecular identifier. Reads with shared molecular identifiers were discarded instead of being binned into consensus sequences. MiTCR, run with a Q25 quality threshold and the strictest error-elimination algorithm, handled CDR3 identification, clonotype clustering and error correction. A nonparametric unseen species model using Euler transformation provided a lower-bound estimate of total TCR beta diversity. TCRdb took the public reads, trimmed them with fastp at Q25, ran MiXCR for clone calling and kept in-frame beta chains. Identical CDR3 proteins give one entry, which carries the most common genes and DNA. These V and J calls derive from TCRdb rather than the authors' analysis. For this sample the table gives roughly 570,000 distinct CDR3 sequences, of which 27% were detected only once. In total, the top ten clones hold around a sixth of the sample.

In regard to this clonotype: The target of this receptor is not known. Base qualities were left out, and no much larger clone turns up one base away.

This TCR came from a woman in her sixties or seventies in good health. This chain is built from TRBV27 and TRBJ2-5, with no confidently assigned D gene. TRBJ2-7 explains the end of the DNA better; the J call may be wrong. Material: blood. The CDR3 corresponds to CASSSKPYNYEQYF. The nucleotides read TGTGCCAGCAGCTCCAAGCCCTATAACTACGAGCAGTACTTC.